This is a list of T cell receptor beta chains from one sample in a study of shared clonotypes between healthy human individuals. Measured with immunoSEQ multiplex PCR; TCRdb has only the in-frame clones, and not every one. This table holds roughly 1.5 million clones, 95% to 99% found once. The sequenced material came from naive CD4+ T cells sorted from blood. Source of these receptors: a man in his thirties or forties in good health. Each CDR3 is given with its conserved first and last residue. Clone size is not always given. Where it is, it says once, few, many or a class for expanded clones.

V | length | size | CDR3
TRBV19 | 14 | - | CASSRGAGQETQYF
TRBV28 | 12 | - | CASSAPGREQYF
TRBV5-1 | 11 | - | CASSLGGLQFF
TRBV5-4 | 14 | once | CASSIGQSPYEQYF
TRBV7-9 | 16 | - | CASKETGTESQETQYF
TRBV5-4 | 15 | - | CASSLGNQVYNEQFF
TRBV28 | 15 | - | CASSLRTSGRYEQYF
TRBV30 | 15 | - | CAWSVPAPWGGEQFF
TRBV5-6 | 13 | - | CASSWDLFGEQFF
TRBV27 | 17 | - | CASSLSKSSGSSGEQFF
TRBV27 | 16 | - | CASSEGAGRSTDTQYF
TRBV4-1 | 12 | once | CASSPFQGEQYF
TRBV7-2 | 15 | once | CASSFRTQNTGELFF
TRBV28 | 15 | - | CASSSLAGGTETQYF
TRBV11-2 | 16 | once | CASSLVRRASTDTQYF
TRBV19 | 12 | - | CASSIRGAEAFF
TRBV5-4 | 14 | - | CASSLGAGGNTQYF
TRBV7-2 | 13 | once | CASSPDSSYEQYF
TRBV10-2 | 12 | - | CASASMLEKLFF
TRBV27 | 17 | - | CASRSFFRQGINYGYTF
TRBV28 | 13 | - | CASSLVGDTEAFF
TRBV5-1 | 15 | - | CASSLGQKSNYGYTF
TRBV9 | 15 | - | CASSARDGRLNEQYF
TRBV28 | 16 | - | CASSFYGRITRYEQFF
TRBV10-3 | 14 | - | CAISSGSPKNIQYF
TRBV7-9 | 15 | - | CASSSSGAGLYGYTF